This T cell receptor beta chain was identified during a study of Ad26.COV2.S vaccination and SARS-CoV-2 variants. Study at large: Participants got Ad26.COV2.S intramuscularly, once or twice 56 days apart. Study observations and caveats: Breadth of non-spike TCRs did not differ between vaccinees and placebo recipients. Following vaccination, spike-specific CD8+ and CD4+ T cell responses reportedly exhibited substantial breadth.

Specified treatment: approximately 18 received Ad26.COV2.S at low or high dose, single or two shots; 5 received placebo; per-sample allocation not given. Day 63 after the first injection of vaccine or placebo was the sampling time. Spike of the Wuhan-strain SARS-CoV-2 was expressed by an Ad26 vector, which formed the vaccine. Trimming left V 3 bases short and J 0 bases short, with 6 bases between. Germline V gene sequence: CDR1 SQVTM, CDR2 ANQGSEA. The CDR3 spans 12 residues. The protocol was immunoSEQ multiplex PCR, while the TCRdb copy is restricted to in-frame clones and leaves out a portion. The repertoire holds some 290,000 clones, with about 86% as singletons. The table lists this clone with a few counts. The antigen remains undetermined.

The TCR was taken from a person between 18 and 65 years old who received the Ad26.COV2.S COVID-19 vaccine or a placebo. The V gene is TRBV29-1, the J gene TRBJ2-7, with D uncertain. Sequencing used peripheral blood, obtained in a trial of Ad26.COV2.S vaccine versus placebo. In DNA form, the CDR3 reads TGCAGCGTTGACAACGACTCCTACGAGCAGTACTTC. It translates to CSVDNDSYEQYF.